The 18 T cell receptor beta chains in this list originate from one sample, sequenced in a study of blood T cells in healthy people across ages. Primed by a sample-barcoded 5' primer and a J-beta primer mix, a second PCR proceeded for about 7 to 11 cycles. TCRdb processed the 5' RACE reads anew with MiXCR; each CDR3 protein has one entry. The sample has about 780,000 distinct CDR3 sequences, 20% to 30% seen once. This sample was shared with a second study, whose subject was T cells of mothers and their children.

Source material: blood. These receptors all come from a boy between 10 and 17 years old in good health.

The sample holds many counts of this clonotype. The CDR3 nucleotides are TGTGCCAGCAGTGACAGGGGCGGGGGCTCCTACAATGAGCAGTTCTTC. The encoded protein is CASSDRGGGSYNEQFF. The J gene is TRBJ2-1, the V gene TRBV6-4; 7 nucleotides agree with TRBD2. Germline lookup yields CDR1 MRHNA and CDR2 SNTAGT. V dropped 2 bases and J dropped 0; count of bases not matched to a gene: 4. This CDR3 has 16 amino acids.

The rearrangement joins TRBV7-9 to TRBJ2-3; D remains ambiguous. Germline assignment: CDR1 SEHNR and CDR2 FQNEAQ (reference sequence). The CDR3 runs to 14 residues. V lost 1 base to trimming and J lost 5 bases, with 10 bases between them. CDR3 nucleotide sequence: TGTGCCAGCAGCTTAGGGGCAGAGCAAGATACGCAGTATTTT. Residues: CASSLGAEQDTQYF.

The J gene is TRBJ2-7, the V gene TRBV12-3 or TRBV12-4, with D perhaps TRBD2 (5 bases). The end of the DNA is better explained by TRBJ2-5, so the J call may be wrong. This CDR3 spans 14 amino acids. The CDR3 spells CASSPPTRMGTQYF. The CDR3 DNA is TGTGCCAGCAGTCCCCCAACTAGGATGGGGACCCAGTACTTC.

This chain joins TRBV7-3 and TRBJ2-5, with 8 nucleotides matching TRBD2. The better agreement between TRBJ2-1 and the DNA end casts doubt on the J call. CDR3 length: 15 residues. CDR1 and CDR2 from the germline V gene are SGHTA and FQGTGA. CDR3 DNA: TGTGCCAGCAGCTTAAACCTAGCGGGCAATAATGAGCAGTTCTTC. It codes for CASSLNLAGNNEQFF.

J is TRBJ2-5 and V is TRBV24-1, with 7 bases lining up with TRBD1. The CDR3 sequence is 16 residues long. V trimming: 2 bases; J trimming: 4 bases; junction bases outside the gene matches: 9. CDR1 KGHDR and CDR2 SFDVKD come from the germline V gene. The CDR3 DNA follows: TGTGCCACCAGTGATTCGTCCGACAGGGATCCAGAGACCCAGTACTTC. This translates into CATSDSSDRDPETQYF.

This clonotype was observed a handful of times. This chain uses TRBV20-1 with TRBJ2-5; D is ambiguous. The germline gives CDR1 DFQATT, CDR2 SNEGSKA (reference sequence). The V end was cut by 1 base, the J end by 0 bases, with 9 bases between. The CDR3 is 14 residues long. The CDR3 DNA sequence: TGCAGTGCTAGAGGGTACTTTTACCAAGAGACCCAGTACTTC. It is translated as CSARGYFYQETQYF.

This clonotype was seen a few times. The chain has TRBV27 and TRBJ1-1, with 9 positions matching TRBD1. This CDR3 is built from 14 residues. Germline V gene lookup returns CDR1 MNHEY and CDR2 SMNVEV (reference sequence). After removal of 2 bases from V and 4 bases from J, the junction contained 2 bases not matched to a gene. The CDR3 DNA is TGTGCCAGCAGTTTAGACAGGGGGGCCACTGAAGCTTTCTTT. Translating it yields CASSLDRGATEAFF.

This clonotype showed up just a few times. This chain links TRBV12-3 or TRBV12-4 with TRBJ1-1; D call uncertain. V was pared by 4 bases and J by 4 bases, with 4 bases between. The CDR3 contains 11 residues. This chain's CDR3 is CASSYTTEAFF. The CDR3 DNA is TGTGCCAGCAGTTACACCACTGAAGCTTTCTTT.

This chain's CDR3 is CASSQLIDRVETQYF. As DNA, the CDR3 is TGTGCCAGCAGTCAACTTATAGACAGGGTAGAGACCCAGTACTTC. The chain recombines TRBV28 with TRBJ2-5; TRBD1 matches 7 bases. This CDR3 spans 15 amino acids. Per the germline V gene, CDR1 is MDHEN and CDR2 is SYDVKM. Trimming took 5 bases from V and 4 from J; bases not matched to a gene: 10. Using reference TRBV28 and TRBJ2-5 for the parts outside the CDR3, the full variable domain is DVKVTQSSRYLVKRTGEKVFLECVQDMDHENMFWYRQDPGLGLRLIYFSYDVKMKEKGDIPEGYSVSREKKERFSLILESASTNQTSMYLCASSQLIDRVETQYFGPGTRLLVL.

This clonotype was observed a few times. This chain links TRBV10-3 with TRBJ2-3; D tentatively fits TRBD1 or TRBD2 (6 bases each). Trimming pared 3 bases from V and 5 bases from J, leaving 15 bases between. This CDR3 is built from 15 residues. In germline, CDR1 is ENHRY, CDR2 SYGVKD. CDR3 sequence: CAISDPGGGGDTQYF. The CDR3 DNA follows: TGTGCCATCAGTGACCCCGGGGGCGGCGGAGATACGCAGTATTTT.

This clonotype was picked up a small number of times. The chain couples TRBV7-7 to TRBJ2-1; no definite D call. The CDR3 consists of 13 residues. V gave up 5 bases and J gave up 7 bases, with 12 bases separating them. Germline loops: CDR1 SSHAT, CDR2 FNYEAQ (reference sequence). This CDR3 reads CASSPDLVNEQFF. CDR3 coding DNA: TGTGCCAGCAGCCCCGACCTCGTTAATGAGCAGTTCTTC.

CDR3 amino acids: CSVGGQPYGYTF. The CDR3 DNA reads TGCAGCGTGGGGGGACAGCCCTATGGCTACACCTTC. The V call is TRBV29-1, the J call TRBJ1-2, with 7 bases fitting TRBD1. The CDR3 runs to 12 residues. Germline V CDR1 and CDR2: SQVTM, ANQGSEA. Germline trimming cut 6 bases from V and 4 bases from J; bases unmatched to any gene: 5.

This clonotype was found once. This chain joins TRBV6-5 and TRBJ2-1; no reliable D call. The germline gives CDR1 MNHEY, CDR2 SVGAGI. V was trimmed by 1 base and J by 9 bases, leaving 7 bases between them. This CDR3 has 12 residues. This CDR3 reads CASSYYGSEQFF. The CDR3 nucleotides read TGTGCCAGCAGTTACTATGGGTCTGAGCAGTTCTTC.

The V call is TRBV20-1, the J call TRBJ1-2; unclear D gene. V lost 6 bases and J 5 bases, leaving 13 bases between the germline ends. Germline CDR1 and CDR2: DFQATT and SNEGSKA (reference sequence). This CDR3 contains 12 residues. CDR3 region: CSARTDTYGYTF. DNA of the CDR3: TGCAGTGCCAGGACTGACACTTATGGCTACACCTTC.

This clonotype was observed a handful of times. The chain links TRBV7-3 to TRBJ2-1; D may be TRBD2 (5 bases). Germline assignment: CDR1 SGHTA and CDR2 FQGTGA. This CDR3 region has 14 residues. V lost 1 base and J lost 7, with 11 bases in between. The CDR3 loop is CASSLSLAGNEQFF. The CDR3 nucleotides are TGTGCCAGCAGCTTAAGTCTAGCCGGTAATGAGCAGTTCTTC.

The chain carries TRBV10-3 and TRBJ1-2, with a weak D call TRBD1 (5 bases). Germline values: CDR1 ENHRY, CDR2 SYGVKD. This CDR3 contains 12 residues. V was trimmed by 4 bases and J by 6 bases, leaving 9 bases between them. CDR3 in DNA: TGTGCCATCAGTGTCAGGGACGATGGCTACACCTTC. Its protein is CAISVRDDGYTF.

V is TRBV20-1 and J is TRBJ2-3; weak D call: TRBD2 (6 bases). V was clipped by 3 bases and J by 2 bases, with 18 bases between them. The CDR3 consists of 16 residues. Germline V lookup: CDR1 DFQATT, CDR2 SNEGSKA (reference sequence). The CDR3 here is CSASPGVADITDTQYF. The DNA for the CDR3 is TGCAGTGCTAGCCCCGGGGTAGCGGACATCACAGATACGCAGTATTTT.

V gene TRBV21-1 combines with J gene TRBJ2-7; TRBD1 is the table's D call and was not checked against the DNA. TRBV21-1 is a recognized pseudogene. The length of the CDR3 is 20 residues. The CDR3 protein is CASSKGSLSWSLSGSYEQYF. The CDR3 DNA reads TGTGCCAGCAGCAAGGGCTCCCTGAGCTGGAGCTTATCGGGCTCCTACGAGCAGTACTTC.